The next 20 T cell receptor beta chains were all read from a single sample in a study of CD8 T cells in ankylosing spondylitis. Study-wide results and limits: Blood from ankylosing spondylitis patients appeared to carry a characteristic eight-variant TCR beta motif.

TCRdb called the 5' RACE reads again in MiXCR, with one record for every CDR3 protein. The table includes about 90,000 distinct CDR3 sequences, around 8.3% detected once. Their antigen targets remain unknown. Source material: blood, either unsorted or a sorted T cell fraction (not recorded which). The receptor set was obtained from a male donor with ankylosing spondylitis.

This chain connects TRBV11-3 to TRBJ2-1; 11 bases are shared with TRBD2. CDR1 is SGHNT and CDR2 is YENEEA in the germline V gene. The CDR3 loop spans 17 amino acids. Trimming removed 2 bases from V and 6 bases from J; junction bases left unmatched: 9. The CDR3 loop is CASSLWVAGGPSNEQFF. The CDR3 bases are TGTGCCAGCAGCTTATGGGTAGCGGGAGGGCCAAGCAATGAGCAGTTCTTC.

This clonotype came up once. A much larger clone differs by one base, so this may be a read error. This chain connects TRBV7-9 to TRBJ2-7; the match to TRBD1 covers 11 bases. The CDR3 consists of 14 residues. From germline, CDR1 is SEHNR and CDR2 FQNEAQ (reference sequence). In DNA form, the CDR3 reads TGTGCCAGAAGCTTACTGGGACAGGGGGATGAGCAGTACTTC. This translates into CARSLLGQGDEQYF.

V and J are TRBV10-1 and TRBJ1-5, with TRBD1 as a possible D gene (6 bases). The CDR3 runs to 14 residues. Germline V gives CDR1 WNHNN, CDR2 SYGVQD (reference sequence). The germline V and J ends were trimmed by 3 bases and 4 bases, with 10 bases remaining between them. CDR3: CASSDTGWNQPQHF. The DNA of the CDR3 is TGCGCCAGCAGTGACACAGGGTGGAATCAGCCCCAGCATTTT.

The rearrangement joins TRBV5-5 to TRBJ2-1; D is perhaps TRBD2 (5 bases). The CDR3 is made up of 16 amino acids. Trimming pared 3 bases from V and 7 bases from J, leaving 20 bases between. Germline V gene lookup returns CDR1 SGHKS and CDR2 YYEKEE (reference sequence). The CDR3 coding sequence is TGTGCCAGCAGCTACTCCTGGAGGTCTCTGGGGAATGAGCAGTTCTTC. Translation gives CASSYSWRSLGNEQFF.

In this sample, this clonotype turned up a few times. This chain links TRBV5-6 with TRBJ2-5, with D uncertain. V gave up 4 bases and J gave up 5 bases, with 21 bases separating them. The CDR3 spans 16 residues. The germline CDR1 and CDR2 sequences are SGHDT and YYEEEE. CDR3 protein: CASSGLPGPDGETQYF. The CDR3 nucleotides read TGTGCCAGCAGCGGCCTACCGGGCCCCGACGGGGAGACCCAGTACTTC.

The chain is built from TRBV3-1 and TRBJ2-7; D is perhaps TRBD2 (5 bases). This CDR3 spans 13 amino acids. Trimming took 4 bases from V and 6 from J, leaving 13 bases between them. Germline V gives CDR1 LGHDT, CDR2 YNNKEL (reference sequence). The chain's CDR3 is CASSPYNSAEQYV. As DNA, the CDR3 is TGTGCCAGCAGCCCATATAATAGCGCCGAGCAGTACGTC.

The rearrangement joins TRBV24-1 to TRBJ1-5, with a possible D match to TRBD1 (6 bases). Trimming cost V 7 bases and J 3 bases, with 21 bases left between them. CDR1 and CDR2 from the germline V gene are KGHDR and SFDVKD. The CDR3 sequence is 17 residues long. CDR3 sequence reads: CATSDPTVGDINQPQHF. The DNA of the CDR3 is TGTGCCACCAGCGACCCCACGGTGGGGGACATCAATCAGCCCCAGCATTTT.

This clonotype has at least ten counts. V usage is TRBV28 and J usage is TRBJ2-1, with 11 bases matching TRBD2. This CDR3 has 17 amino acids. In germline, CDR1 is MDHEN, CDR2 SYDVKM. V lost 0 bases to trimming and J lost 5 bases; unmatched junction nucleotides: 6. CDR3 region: CASSLWTSGDGNNEQFF. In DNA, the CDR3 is TGTGCCAGCAGTTTATGGACTAGCGGGGACGGGAACAATGAGCAGTTCTTC.

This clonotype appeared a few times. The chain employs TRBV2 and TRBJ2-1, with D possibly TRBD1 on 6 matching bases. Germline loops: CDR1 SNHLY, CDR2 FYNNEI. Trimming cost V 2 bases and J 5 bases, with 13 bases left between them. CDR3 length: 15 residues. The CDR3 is CASSEWAGDHNEQFF. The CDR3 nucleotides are TGTGCCAGCAGTGAATGGGCAGGGGACCACAATGAGCAGTTCTTC.

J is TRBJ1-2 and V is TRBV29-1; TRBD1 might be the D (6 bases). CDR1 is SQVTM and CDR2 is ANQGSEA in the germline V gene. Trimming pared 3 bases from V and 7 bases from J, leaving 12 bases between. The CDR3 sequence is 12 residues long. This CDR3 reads CSVEAQGFGYTF. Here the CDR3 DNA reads TGCAGCGTTGAGGCCCAGGGGTTTGGCTACACCTTC. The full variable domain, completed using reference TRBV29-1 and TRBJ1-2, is SAVISQKPSRDICQRGTSLTIQCQVDSQVTMMFWYRQQPGQSLTLIATANQGSEATYESGFVIDKFPISRPNLTFSTLTVSNMSPEDSSIYLCSVEAQGFGYTFGSGTRLTVV.

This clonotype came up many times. The CDR3 sequence: CASSPVMRGLAGNEKLFF. In DNA form, the CDR3 reads TGTGCCAGCAGCCCAGTAATGCGGGGCCTCGCCGGGAATGAAAAACTGTTTTTT. This chain connects TRBV11-1 to TRBJ1-4; tentative D call: TRBD1 (5 bases). Trimming removed 5 bases at V and 5 bases at J, with 24 bases between. The germline V gene encodes CDR1 SGHAT and CDR2 FQDESV (reference sequence). CDR3 length: 18 residues. The complete variable domain, with remaining parts taken from reference TRBV11-1 and TRBJ1-4, reads EAEVAQSPRYKITEKSQAVAFWCDPISGHATLYWYRQILGQGPELLVQFQDESVVDDSQLPKDRFSAERLKGVDSTLKIQPAELGDSAMYLCASSPVMRGLAGNEKLFFGSGTQLSVL.

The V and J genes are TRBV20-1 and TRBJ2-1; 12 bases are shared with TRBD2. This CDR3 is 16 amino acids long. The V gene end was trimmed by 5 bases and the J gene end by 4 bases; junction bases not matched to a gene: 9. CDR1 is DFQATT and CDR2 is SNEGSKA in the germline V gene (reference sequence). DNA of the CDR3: TGCAGTGCTTCACCGAGGACTAGCGGGAATTACAATGAGCAGTTCTTC. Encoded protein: CSASPRTSGNYNEQFF.

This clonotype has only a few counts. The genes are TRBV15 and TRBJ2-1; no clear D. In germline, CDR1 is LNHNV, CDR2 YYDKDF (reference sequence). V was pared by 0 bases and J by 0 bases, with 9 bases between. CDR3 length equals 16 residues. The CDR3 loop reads CATSRETDSSYNEQFF. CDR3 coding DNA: TGTGCCACCAGCAGAGAAACGGATAGCTCCTACAATGAGCAGTTCTTC. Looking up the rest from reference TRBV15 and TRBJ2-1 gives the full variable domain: DAMVIQNPRYQVTQFGKPVTLSCSQTLNHNVMYWYQQKSSQAPKLLFHYYDKDFNNEADTPDNFQSRRPNTSFCFLDIRSPGLGDTAMYLCATSRETDSSYNEQFFGPGTRLTVL.

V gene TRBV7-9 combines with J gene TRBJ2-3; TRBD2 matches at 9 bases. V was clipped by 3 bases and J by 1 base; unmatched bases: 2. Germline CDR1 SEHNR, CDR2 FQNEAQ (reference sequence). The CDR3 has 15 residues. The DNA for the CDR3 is TGTGCCAGCAGCTTTGCTAGCGGGGGCACAGATACGCAGTATTTT. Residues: CASSFASGGTDTQYF.

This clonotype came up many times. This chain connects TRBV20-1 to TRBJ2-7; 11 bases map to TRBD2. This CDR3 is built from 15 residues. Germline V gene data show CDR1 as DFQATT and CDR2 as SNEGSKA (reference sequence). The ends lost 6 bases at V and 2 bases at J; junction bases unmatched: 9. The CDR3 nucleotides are TGCAGTGCGACCCCCACTAGCGGGGGTGCCTACGAGCAGTACTTC. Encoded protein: CSATPTSGGAYEQYF.

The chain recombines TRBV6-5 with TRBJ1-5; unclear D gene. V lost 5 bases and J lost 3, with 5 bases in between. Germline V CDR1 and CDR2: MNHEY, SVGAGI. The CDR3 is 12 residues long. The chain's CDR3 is CASSEANQPQHF. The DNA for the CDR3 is TGTGCCAGCAGTGAGGCCAATCAGCCCCAGCATTTT.

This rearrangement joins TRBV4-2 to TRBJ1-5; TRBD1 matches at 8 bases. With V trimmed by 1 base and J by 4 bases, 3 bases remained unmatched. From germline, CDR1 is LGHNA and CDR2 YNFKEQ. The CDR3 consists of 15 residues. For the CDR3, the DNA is TGTGCCAGCAGCCAAGTCAGGACAGGGAATCAGCCCCAGCATTTT. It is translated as CASSQVRTGNQPQHF.

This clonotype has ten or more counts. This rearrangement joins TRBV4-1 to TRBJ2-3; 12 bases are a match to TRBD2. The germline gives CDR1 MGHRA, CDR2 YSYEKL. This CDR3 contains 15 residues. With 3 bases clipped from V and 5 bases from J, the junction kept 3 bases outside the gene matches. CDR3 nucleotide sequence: TGCGCCAGCAGCCAGACTAGCGGGAGCTTAGATACGCAGTATTTT. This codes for CASSQTSGSLDTQYF.

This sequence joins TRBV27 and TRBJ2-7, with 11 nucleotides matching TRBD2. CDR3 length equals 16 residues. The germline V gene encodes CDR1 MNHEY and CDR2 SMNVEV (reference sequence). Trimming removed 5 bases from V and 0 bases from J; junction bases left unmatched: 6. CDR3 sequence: CASSPSLAGVSYEQYV. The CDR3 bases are TGTGCCAGCAGTCCATCACTAGCGGGAGTCTCCTACGAGCAGTACGTC.

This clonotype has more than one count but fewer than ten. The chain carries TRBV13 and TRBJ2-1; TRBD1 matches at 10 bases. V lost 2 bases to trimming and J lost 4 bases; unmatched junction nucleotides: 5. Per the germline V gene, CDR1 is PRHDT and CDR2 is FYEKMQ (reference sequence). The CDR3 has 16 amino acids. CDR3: CASSLSDRGWYNEQFF. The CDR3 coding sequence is TGTGCCAGCAGCTTATCGGACAGGGGGTGGTACAATGAGCAGTTCTTC.